This TCR beta chain appears in the sequencing data of a study of T cell responses to AZD1222 COVID-19 vaccine. Study background: Recipients boosted at about 4 weeks or about 12 weeks are pooled. Overall study results and limits: Clonal diversity was possibly underestimated; the donors were predominantly white British and more often female. Sampling captured repertoires only after the peak T cell response.

From germline, CDR1 is MRHNA and CDR2 SNTAGT. J gave up 1 base and V 5 bases, and 1 base lay outside the gene matches. The CDR3 runs to 15 residues. This clone was observed a few times. Its antigen is not known. Sequenced by immunoSEQ multiplex PCR; TCRdb stores in-frame clones only, minus some. The table shows about 120,000 clones, with around 87% occurring only once. J is TRBJ2-1 and V is TRBV6-4; the match to TRBD2 covers 11 bases. The receptor was derived from an adult in good health. The sample here was peripheral blood, taken on day 0 of AZD1222 vaccination. The CDR3 region has the DNA TGTGCCAGCAGTACTAGCGGGGGATCCTACAATGAGCAGTTCTTC. Residues: CASSTSGGSYNEQFF.